This T cell receptor (beta chain) was sequenced for a study of blood T cell repertoires in COVID-19. Across the study: Collection of acute and convalescent COVID-19 samples took place in the United States, Italy and Spain.

Participant-reported clinical history was the basis for cohort assignment. CDR1 is MNHEY, CDR2 SMNVEV, per germline (reference sequence). Trimming stripped 8 bases from V and 5 bases from J, with 16 bases between. This CDR3 is built from 14 residues. The assay was immunoSEQ multiplex PCR, and TCRdb's table has in-frame clones only and misses some. The sample has approximately 240,000 clones; about 80% are singletons. Sequencing was performed on PBMCs or T cells enriched from blood (not recorded which). The receptor's source is a woman aged 40-49 years with acute COVID-19. The chain combines TRBV27 with TRBJ1-3, with TRBD1 as a possible D gene (5 bases). The DNA of the CDR3 is TGTGCCAGCGGTTCCCTGGGGCCAAGAAACACCATATATTTT. Translated: CASGSLGPRNTIYF.